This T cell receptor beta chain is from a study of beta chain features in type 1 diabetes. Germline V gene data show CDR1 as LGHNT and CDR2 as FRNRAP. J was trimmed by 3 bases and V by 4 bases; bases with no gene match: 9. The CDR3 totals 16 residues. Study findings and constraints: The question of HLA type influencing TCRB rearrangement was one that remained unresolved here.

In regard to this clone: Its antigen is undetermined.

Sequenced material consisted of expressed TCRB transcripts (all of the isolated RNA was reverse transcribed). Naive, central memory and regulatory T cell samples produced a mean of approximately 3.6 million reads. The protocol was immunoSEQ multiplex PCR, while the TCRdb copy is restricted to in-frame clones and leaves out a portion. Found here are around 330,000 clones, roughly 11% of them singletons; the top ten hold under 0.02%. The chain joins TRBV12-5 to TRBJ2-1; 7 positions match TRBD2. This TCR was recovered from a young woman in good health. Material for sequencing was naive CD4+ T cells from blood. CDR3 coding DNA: TGTGCTAGTGGTTCACCCTGGCGGGAGTACTACAATGAGCAGTTCTTC. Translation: CASGSPWREYYNEQFF.